This T cell receptor (beta chain) was identified during a study of blood T cell repertoires in COVID-19. Using immunoSEQ multiplex PCR, the repertoire was profiled, and TCRdb retains in-frame clones only, with some absent. The repertoire includes around 54,000 clones, over 75% of them detected once, and approximately 8% sits in the top ten. V was pared by 5 bases and J by 5 bases, with 15 bases of the junction left unmatched. Germline V gene lookup returns CDR1 SEHNR and CDR2 FQNEAQ (reference sequence). This CDR3 has 17 amino acids. Sequencing was done on a sample of peripheral blood. This sequence was found in a woman in her forties with active COVID-19. The V gene is TRBV7-9, the J gene TRBJ2-3; TRBD1 agrees at 8 bases. DNA for the CDR3: TGTGCCAGCAGCCAGAACCTTTACCAGGGGGCGGAAGATACGCAGTATTTT. Translated, it gives CASSQNLYQGAEDTQYF.